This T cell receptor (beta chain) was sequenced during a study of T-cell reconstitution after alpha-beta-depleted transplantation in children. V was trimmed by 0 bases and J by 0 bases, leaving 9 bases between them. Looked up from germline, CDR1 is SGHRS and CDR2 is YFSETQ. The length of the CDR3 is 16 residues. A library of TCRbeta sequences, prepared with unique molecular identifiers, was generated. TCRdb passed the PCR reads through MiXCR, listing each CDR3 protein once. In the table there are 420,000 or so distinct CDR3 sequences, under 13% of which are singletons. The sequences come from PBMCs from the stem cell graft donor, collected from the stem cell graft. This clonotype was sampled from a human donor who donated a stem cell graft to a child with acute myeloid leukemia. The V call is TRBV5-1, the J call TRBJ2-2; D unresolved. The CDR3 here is CASSLAPFSNTGELFF. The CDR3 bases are TGCGCCAGCAGCTTGGCCCCATTCTCGAACACCGGGGAGCTGTTTTTT.